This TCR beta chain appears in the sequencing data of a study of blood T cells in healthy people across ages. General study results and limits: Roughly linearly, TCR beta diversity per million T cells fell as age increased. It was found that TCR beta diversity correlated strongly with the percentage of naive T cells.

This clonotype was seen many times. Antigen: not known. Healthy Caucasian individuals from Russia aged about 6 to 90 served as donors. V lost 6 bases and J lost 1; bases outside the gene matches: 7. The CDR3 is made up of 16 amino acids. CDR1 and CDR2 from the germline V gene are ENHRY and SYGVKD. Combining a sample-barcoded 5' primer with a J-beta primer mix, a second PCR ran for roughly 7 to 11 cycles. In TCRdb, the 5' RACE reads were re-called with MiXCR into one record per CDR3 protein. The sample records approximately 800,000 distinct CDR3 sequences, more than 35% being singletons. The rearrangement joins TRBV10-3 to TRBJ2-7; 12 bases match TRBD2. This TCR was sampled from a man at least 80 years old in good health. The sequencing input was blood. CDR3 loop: CAIRAPSGRESYEQYF. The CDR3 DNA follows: TGTGCCATCAGGGCCCCTAGCGGGAGGGAGTCCTACGAGCAGTACTTC.